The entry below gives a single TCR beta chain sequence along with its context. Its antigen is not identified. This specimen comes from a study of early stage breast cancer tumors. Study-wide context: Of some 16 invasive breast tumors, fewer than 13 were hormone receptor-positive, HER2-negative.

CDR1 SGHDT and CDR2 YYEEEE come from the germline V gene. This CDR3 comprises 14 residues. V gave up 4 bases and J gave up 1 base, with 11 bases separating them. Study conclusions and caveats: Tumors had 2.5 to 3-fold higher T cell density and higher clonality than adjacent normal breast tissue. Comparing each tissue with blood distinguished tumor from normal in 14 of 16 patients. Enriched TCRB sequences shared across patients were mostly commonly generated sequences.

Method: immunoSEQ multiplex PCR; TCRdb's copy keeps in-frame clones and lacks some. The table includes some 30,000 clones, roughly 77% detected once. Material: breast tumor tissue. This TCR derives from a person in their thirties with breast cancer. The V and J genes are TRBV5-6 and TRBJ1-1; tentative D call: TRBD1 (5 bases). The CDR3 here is CASSRYTGNTEAFF. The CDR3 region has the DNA TGTGCCAGCAGCCGGTATACAGGGAACACTGAAGCTTTCTTT.